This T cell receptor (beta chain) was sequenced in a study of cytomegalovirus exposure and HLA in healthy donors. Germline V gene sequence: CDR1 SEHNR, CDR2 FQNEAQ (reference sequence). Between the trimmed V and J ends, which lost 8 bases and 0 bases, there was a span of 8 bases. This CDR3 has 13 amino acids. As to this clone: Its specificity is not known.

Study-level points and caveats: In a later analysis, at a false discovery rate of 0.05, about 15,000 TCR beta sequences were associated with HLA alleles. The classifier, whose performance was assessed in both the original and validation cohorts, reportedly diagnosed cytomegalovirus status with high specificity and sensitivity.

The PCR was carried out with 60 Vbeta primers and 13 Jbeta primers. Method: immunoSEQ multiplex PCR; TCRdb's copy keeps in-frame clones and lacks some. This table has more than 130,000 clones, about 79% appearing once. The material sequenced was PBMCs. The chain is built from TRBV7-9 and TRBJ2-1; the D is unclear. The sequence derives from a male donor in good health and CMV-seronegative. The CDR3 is CASSLSSYNEQFF. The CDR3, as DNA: TGTGCCAGCTCCCTGAGCTCCTACAATGAGCAGTTCTTC.